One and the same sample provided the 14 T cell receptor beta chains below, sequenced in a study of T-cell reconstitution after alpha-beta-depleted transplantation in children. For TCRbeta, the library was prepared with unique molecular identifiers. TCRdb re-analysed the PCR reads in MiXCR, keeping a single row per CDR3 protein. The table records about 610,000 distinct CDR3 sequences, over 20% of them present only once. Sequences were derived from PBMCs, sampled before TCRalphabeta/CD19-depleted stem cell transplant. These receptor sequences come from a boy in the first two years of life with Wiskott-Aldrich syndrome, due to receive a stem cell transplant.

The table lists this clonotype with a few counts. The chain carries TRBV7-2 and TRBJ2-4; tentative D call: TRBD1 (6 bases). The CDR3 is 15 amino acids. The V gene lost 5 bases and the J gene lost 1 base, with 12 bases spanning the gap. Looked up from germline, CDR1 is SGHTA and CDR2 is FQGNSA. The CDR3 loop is CASSPGTRAKNIQYF. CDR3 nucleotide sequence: TGTGCCAGCAGCCCCGGGACACGGGCCAAAAACATTCAGTACTTC.

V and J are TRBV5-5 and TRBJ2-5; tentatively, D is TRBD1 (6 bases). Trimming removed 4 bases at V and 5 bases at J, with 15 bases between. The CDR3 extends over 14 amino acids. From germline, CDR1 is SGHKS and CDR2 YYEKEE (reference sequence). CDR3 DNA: TGTGCCAGCAGCCGAGGACAGCCCGAGGAGACCCAGTACTTC. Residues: CASSRGQPEETQYF.

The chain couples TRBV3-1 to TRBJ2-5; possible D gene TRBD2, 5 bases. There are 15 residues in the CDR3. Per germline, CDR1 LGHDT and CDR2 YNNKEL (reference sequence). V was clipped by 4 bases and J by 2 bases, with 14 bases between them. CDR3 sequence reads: CASSPSVSAQETQYF. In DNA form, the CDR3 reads TGTGCCAGCAGCCCCTCGGTTAGCGCGCAAGAGACCCAGTACTTC.

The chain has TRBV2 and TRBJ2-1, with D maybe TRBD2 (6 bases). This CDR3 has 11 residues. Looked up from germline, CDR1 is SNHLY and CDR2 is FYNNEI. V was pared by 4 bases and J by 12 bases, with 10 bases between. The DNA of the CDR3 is TGTGCCAGCAGTGTGGGACTCCCGCAGTTCTTC. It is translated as CASSVGLPQFF.

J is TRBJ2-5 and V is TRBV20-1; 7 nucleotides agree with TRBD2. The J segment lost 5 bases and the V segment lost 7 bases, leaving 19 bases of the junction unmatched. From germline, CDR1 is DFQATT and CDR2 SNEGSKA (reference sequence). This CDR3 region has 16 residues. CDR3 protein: CSVVHPSGIMGETQYF. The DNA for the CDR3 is TGCAGTGTAGTTCATCCTAGCGGAATAATGGGGGAGACCCAGTACTTC.

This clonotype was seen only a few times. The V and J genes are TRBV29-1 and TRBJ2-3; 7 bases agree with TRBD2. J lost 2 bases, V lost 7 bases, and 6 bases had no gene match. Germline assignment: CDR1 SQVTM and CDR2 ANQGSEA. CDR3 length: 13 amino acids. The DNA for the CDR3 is TGCAGCGGAGCGGGGAGACACACAGATACGCAGTATTTT. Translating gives CSGAGRHTDTQYF.

CDR3 DNA: TGCGCCAGCACCCCAGGTCTGCGGGGCGAGACCCAGTACTTC. Protein sequence: CASTPGLRGETQYF. The gene calls are TRBV10-2 and TRBJ2-5; D is perhaps TRBD2 (6 bases). CDR3 length: 14 residues. V gave up 7 bases and J gave up 5 bases, with 17 bases separating them. Germline lookup yields CDR1 WSHSY and CDR2 SAAADI.

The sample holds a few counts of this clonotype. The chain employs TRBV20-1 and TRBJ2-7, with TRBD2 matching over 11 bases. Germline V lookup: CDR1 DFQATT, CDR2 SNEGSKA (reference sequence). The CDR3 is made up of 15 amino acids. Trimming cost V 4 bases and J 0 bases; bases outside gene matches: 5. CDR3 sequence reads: CSAIHLAGGSYEQYF. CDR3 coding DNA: TGCAGTGCTATTCATCTAGCGGGAGGCTCCTACGAGCAGTACTTC.

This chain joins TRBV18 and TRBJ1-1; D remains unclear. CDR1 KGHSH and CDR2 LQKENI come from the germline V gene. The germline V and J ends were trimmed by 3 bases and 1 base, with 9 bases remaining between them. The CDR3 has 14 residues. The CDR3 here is CASSPLDGNTEAFF. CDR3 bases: TGTGCCAGCTCACCCTTGGACGGGAACACTGAAGCTTTCTTT.

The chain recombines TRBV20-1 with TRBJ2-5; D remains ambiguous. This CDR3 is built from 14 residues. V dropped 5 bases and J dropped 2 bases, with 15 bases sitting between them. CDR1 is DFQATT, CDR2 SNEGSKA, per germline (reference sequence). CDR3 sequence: CSAFRPINQETQYF. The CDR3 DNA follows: TGCAGTGCTTTCAGGCCCATTAATCAAGAGACCCAGTACTTC.

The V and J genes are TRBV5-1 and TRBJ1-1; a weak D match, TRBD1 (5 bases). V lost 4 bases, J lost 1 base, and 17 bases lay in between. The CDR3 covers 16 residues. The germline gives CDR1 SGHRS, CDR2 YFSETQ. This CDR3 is CASSKGSGLQNTEAFF. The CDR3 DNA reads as TGCGCCAGCAGCAAGGGGTCAGGTCTGCAGAACACTGAAGCTTTCTTT.

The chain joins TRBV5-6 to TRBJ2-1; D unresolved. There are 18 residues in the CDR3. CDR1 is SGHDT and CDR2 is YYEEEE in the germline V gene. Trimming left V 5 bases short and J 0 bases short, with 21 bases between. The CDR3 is CASSYNLGTVSSYNEQFF. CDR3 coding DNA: TGTGCCAGCAGTTATAATCTCGGCACGGTAAGCTCCTACAATGAGCAGTTCTTC.

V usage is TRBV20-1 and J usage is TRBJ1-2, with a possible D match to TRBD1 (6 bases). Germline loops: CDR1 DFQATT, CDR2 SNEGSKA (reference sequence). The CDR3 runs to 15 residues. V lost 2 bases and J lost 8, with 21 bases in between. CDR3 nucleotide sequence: TGCAGTGCTAGAAAGGTTGGGGGGGCGATTGGCGGCTACACCTTC. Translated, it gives CSARKVGGAIGGYTF.

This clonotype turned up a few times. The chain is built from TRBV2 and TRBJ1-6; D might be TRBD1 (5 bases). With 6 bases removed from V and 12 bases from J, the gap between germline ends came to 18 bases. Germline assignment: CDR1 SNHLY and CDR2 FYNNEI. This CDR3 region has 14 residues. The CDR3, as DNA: TGTGCCAGCAGATCAGGGCAGGTGGTCCGACCCCTCCACTTT. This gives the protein CASRSGQVVRPLHF.